The rows below give T cell receptor beta chains drawn from one sample of a study of cytomegalovirus exposure and HLA in healthy donors. Repertoires were generated with immunoSEQ multiplex PCR, while TCRdb's copy carries only in-frame clones and drops some. This table holds approximately 190,000 clones, about 84% found once. Material for sequencing was PBMCs. The receptors here all came from a woman between 25 and 40 years old in good health and CMV-seropositive. CDR3s include the opening cysteine and the closing phenylalanine or tryptophan. Each record gives: V gene, D gene, clone size, J gene, CDR3 length, CDR3 protein, CDR3 DNA. A D gene is named only where the DNA matches it firmly. For some rows the clone size is stated as once, few or many, or as a class when expanded; others skip it.

TRBV6-1	-	-	TRBJ2-3	15	CASSEAGKDADTQYF	TGTGCCAGCAGTGAAGCCGGGAAGGACGCAGATACGCAGTATTTT
TRBV4-2	TRBD2	-	TRBJ2-5	17	CASSQVPSGKEGETQYF	TGTGCCAGCAGCCAAGTCCCTAGCGGGAAGGAAGGCGAGACCCAGTACTTC
TRBV19	TRBD2	-	TRBJ2-1	15	CASSIVAGGGNEQFF	TGTGCCAGTAGTATAGTAGCGGGAGGGGGCAATGAGCAGTTCTTC
TRBV6-4	-	-	TRBJ1-6	15	CASRHTWDCPGPLHF	TGTGCCAGCAGACACACCTGGGACTGCCCCGGACCCCTCCACTTT
TRBV28	-	-	TRBJ1-2	12	CASSFLGGGYTF	TGTGCCAGCAGTTTCCTCGGGGGGGGCTACACCTTC
TRBV28	TRBD2	-	TRBJ2-3	17	CASSYPGVAGATDTQYF	TGTGCCAGCAGTTACCCCGGGGTAGCGGGAGCGACAGATACGCAGTATTTT
TRBV15	-	-	TRBJ2-2	14	CATSRDTNTGELFF	TGTGCCACCAGCAGAGATACGAACACCGGGGAGCTGTTTTTT
TRBV9	TRBD1	-	TRBJ1-6	17	CASSVTDRAPNNSPLHF	TGTGCCAGCAGCGTAACGGACAGGGCTCCCAATAATTCACCCCTCCACTTT
TRBV12-2	-	-	TRBJ2-7	18	CASRLVERGGPWSYEQYF	TGTGCAAGTCGCTTAGTTGAGCGGGGGGGCCCCTGGTCCTACGAGCAGTACTTC
TRBV7-8	-	-	TRBJ1-2	15	CASSFDSTGNYGYTF	TGTGCCAGCAGCTTTGACTCCACAGGGAACTATGGCTACACCTTC
TRBV6-1	-	few	TRBJ1-2	13	CAVREPDNYGYTF	TGTGCCGTTAGGGAGCCGGACAACTATGGCTACACCTTC
TRBV18	TRBD2	-	TRBJ2-7	15	CASVQPLAGVHEQYF	TGTGCCAGCGTTCAGCCCCTAGCGGGGGTCCACGAGCAGTACTTC
TRBV6-1	TRBD2	-	TRBJ2-5	15	CASSASLAGGETQYF	TGTGCCAGCAGTGCCTCCCTAGCGGGGGGGGAGACCCAGTACTTC
TRBV11-1	-	-	TRBJ2-2	16	CASSQGTTPITGELFF	TGTGCCAGCAGTCAGGGGACAACCCCTATTACCGGGGAGCTGTTTTTT
TRBV6-1	-	few	TRBJ2-7	15	CASSEAPGTQYEQYF	TGTGCCAGCAGTGAAGCCCCCGGGACACAATACGAGCAGTACTTC
TRBV5-6	-	-	TRBJ2-2	15	CASIFDWCRDGELFF	TGTGCCAGCATTTTCGATTGGTGCAGGGACGGGGAGCTGTTTTTT
TRBV18	-	-	TRBJ1-4	14	CASSPSGGDEKLFF	TGTGCCAGCTCACCATCGGGGGGCGATGAAAAACTGTTTTTT
TRBV6-1	-	-	TRBJ1-2	13	CASLPGAVNGYTF	TGTGCCAGCTTGCCAGGGGCGGTAAATGGCTACACCTTC
TRBV5-4	TRBD1	-	TRBJ2-5	17	CASSPGGDRGLIETQYF	TGTGCCAGCAGCCCCGGTGGGGACAGGGGGCTCATCGAGACCCAGTACTTC
TRBV29-1	-	few	TRBJ1-2	12	CSVDNGSYGYTF	TGCAGCGTTGATAATGGGAGCTATGGCTACACCTTC
TRBV30	-	-	TRBJ2-1	12	CAWSPHSNEQFF	TGTGCCTGGAGTCCGCATAGCAATGAGCAGTTCTTC
TRBV6-5	-	-	TRBJ1-5	14	CASSGTGFNQPQHF	TGTGCCAGCAGCGGTACAGGGTTCAATCAGCCCCAGCATTTT
TRBV5-1	-	-	TRBJ1-1	16	CASSLGGRSVNTEAFF	TGCGCCAGCAGCTTGGGCGGAAGAAGCGTGAACACTGAAGCTTTCTTT
TRBV6-5	-	few	TRBJ2-2	13	CASSYLSTGELFF	TGTGCCAGCAGTTACTTATCCACCGGGGAGCTGTTTTTT
TRBV15	TRBD1	-	TRBJ1-3	15	CATSRGDRDGNTIYF	TGTGCCACCAGCAGAGGGGACAGGGACGGAAACACCATATATTTT
TRBV27	-	-	TRBJ2-7	13	CASSLADGGEQYF	TGTGCCAGCAGTTTGGCGGACGGAGGTGAGCAGTACTTC
TRBV7-2	TRBD2	-	TRBJ2-7	15	CASSLAASGGYEQYF	TGTGCCAGCAGCTTAGCGGCTAGCGGGGGCTACGAGCAGTACTTC
TRBV5-4	-	-	TRBJ2-3	13	CASSQLASDTQYF	TGTGCCAGCAGCCAACTAGCTTCAGATACGCAGTATTTT
TRBV11-2	-	-	TRBJ2-1	16	CASSSQQGSSYNEQFF	TGTGCCAGCAGCTCCCAACAGGGTTCCTCCTACAATGAGCAGTTCTTC
TRBV30	TRBD1	-	TRBJ2-1	14	CALSDRGYYNEQFF	TGTGCCTTATCAGACAGGGGGTACTACAATGAGCAGTTCTTC
TRBV19	-	-	TRBJ1-6	15	CASRGGSSYNSPLHF	TGTGCCAGTCGGGGAGGGAGCTCCTATAATTCACCCCTCCACTTT
TRBV5-1	TRBD1	-	TRBJ2-7	15	CASSSRQGAGNEQYF	TGCGCCAGCAGCTCGCGACAGGGGGCAGGCAACGAGCAGTACTTC
TRBV5-1	-	-	TRBJ2-5	14	CASSPAGPGETQYF	TGCGCCAGCAGCCCCGCGGGCCCGGGAGAGACCCAGTACTTC
TRBV2	TRBD1	few	TRBJ2-7	13	CASRLDRAYEQYF	TGTGCCAGCAGGTTGGACAGGGCCTACGAGCAGTACTTC
TRBV5-1	-	-	TRBJ2-3	14	CASSLEQDTDTQYF	TGCGCCAGCAGCTTGGAACAGGACACAGATACGCAGTATTTT